The 17 T cell receptor beta chains given below trace back to one sample, sequenced in a study of T cell changes during pregnancy in multiple sclerosis. Method: immunoSEQ multiplex PCR; TCRdb's copy keeps in-frame clones and lacks some. Seen here are approximately 41,000 clones, around 90% observed once, and the top ten hold more than 0.6%. Sequencing used CD4+ T cells from peripheral blood mononuclear cells, obtained in the first trimester of pregnancy. All receptors derive from a female donor with multiple sclerosis, enrolled in a pregnancy study.

This chain joins TRBV28 and TRBJ2-1; D perhaps matches TRBD2 (5 bases). The V end was cut by 7 bases, the J end by 8 bases, with 15 bases between. From germline, CDR1 is MDHEN and CDR2 SYDVKM. The CDR3 runs to 13 residues. The CDR3 DNA is TGTGCCAGCAAGCGGAGACGTTTAGATGAGCAGTTCTTC. Encoded protein: CASKRRRLDEQFF.

The count of this clone is one. V gene TRBV19 combines with J gene TRBJ1-5; 7 bases match TRBD1. The germline CDR1 and CDR2 sequences are LNHDA and SQIVND (reference sequence). The CDR3 length is 16 residues. V lost 5 bases and J lost 2; bases outside the gene matches: 9. CDR3 coding DNA: TGTGCCAGTAGTCGACTCCGGGACAGAGGCAATCAGCCCCAGCATTTT. It yields the protein CASSRLRDRGNQPQHF.

This sequence joins TRBV9 and TRBJ2-7, with 9 bases matching TRBD1. The length of the CDR3 is 15 residues. Germline V gene lookup returns CDR1 SGDLS and CDR2 YYNGEE. V lost 4 bases, J lost 6 bases, and 11 bases stayed unmatched. Here the CDR3 DNA reads TGTGCCAGCAGCCTAAATGCGGGACAGGGATCCGAGCAGTACTTC. Its translation is CASSLNAGQGSEQYF.

The chain links TRBV6-1 to TRBJ2-6, with 9 bases fitting TRBD1. Germline V gene sequence: CDR1 MNHNS, CDR2 SASEGT. The CDR3 sequence is 18 residues long. V trimming: 2 bases; J trimming: 2 bases; junction bases outside the gene matches: 7. CDR3 protein: CASSERGQGLAGANVLTF. CDR3 DNA sequence: TGTGCCAGCAGTGAAAGAGGACAGGGGCTCGCTGGGGCCAACGTCCTGACTTTC.

The V call is TRBV11-2, the J call TRBJ2-7; 11 bases fit TRBD2. Germline CDR1 SGHAT, CDR2 FQNNGV. This CDR3 region has 16 residues. The V and J ends lost 1 base and 4 bases, in that order; junction bases with no gene match: 6. CDR3 in DNA: TGTGCCAGCAGCTTAGCCGGTAGCGGGAGGGTGTACGAGCAGTACTTC. Translated, it gives CASSLAGSGRVYEQYF.

The V gene is TRBV6-5, the J gene TRBJ1-5, with a weak D call TRBD1 (6 bases). Germline V CDR1 and CDR2: MNHEY, SVGAGI. The V gene lost 6 bases and the J gene lost 4 bases, with 10 bases spanning the gap. This CDR3 has 13 residues. Here the CDR3 reads CASSYDRNQPQHF. In DNA form, the CDR3 reads TGTGCCAGCAGCTACGACAGGAATCAGCCCCAGCATTTT.

The rearrangement links TRBV5-4 to TRBJ2-1; a weak D match, TRBD2 (6 bases). Germline values: CDR1 SGHNT, CDR2 YYREEE (reference sequence). The length of the CDR3 is 14 residues. Trimming cost V 2 bases and J 7 bases, with 13 bases left between them. The CDR3, as DNA: TGTGCCAGCAGCTTTAACGCGGGGTGGAATGAGCAGTTCTTC. Residues: CASSFNAGWNEQFF.

The genes are TRBV9 and TRBJ2-7; 8 nucleotides line up with TRBD2. V lost 2 bases, J lost 5 bases, and 6 bases stayed unmatched. Germline V gene data show CDR1 as SGDLS and CDR2 as YYNGEE. The CDR3 spans 14 residues. As DNA, the CDR3 is TGTGCCAGCAGCGTTAGCGGGGCCAGGGACGAGCAGTACTTC. Translated: CASSVSGARDEQYF.

This chain's CDR3 is CASSVGQLNTEAFF. The DNA of the CDR3 is TGTGCCAGCAGCGTAGGACAGCTTAACACTGAAGCTTTCTTT. The rearrangement links TRBV9 to TRBJ1-1; maybe TRBD1 (5 bases). CDR1 SGDLS and CDR2 YYNGEE come from the germline V gene. The CDR3 loop spans 14 amino acids. V was clipped by 0 bases and J by 2 bases, with 8 bases between them.

This sequence joins TRBV14 and TRBJ2-5; D call uncertain. The CDR3 covers 15 residues. V lost 0 bases to trimming and J lost 9 bases, with 17 bases between them. Germline loops: CDR1 SGHDN, CDR2 FVKESK. In nucleotides, the CDR3 is TGTGCCAGCAGCCAAGATCCGACGGGTTGGATGGCCCAGTACTTC. Amino acids: CASSQDPTGWMAQYF.

The chain recombines TRBV19 with TRBJ2-5, with a weak D call TRBD2 (6 bases). Germline V gene data show CDR1 as LNHDA and CDR2 as SQIVND (reference sequence). This CDR3 contains 15 residues. V was clipped by 3 bases and J by 5 bases, with 16 bases between them. The CDR3 loop is CASSIMAGLTETQYF. The DNA for the CDR3 is TGTGCCAGTAGTATCATGGCGGGGTTGACGGAGACCCAGTACTTC. The whole variable domain, remainder taken from reference TRBV19 and TRBJ2-5, is DGGITQSPKYLFRKEGQNVTLSCEQNLNHDAMYWYRQDPGQGLRLIYYSQIVNDFQKGDIAEGYSVSREKKESFPLTVTSAQKNPTAFYLCASSIMAGLTETQYFGPGTRLLVL.

The chain links TRBV5-4 to TRBJ2-1, with D possibly matching TRBD1 (5 bases). The V gene's germline CDR1 is SGHNT and CDR2 YYREEE (reference sequence). Between the trimmed V and J ends, which lost 7 bases and 1 base, there was a span of 15 bases. The CDR3 consists of 15 residues. This CDR3 is CASALPKGSYNEQFF. The CDR3 nucleotides read TGTGCCAGCGCCCTGCCGAAGGGGTCCTACAATGAGCAGTTCTTC.

The chain employs TRBV28 and TRBJ2-7, with D unclear. Germline CDR1 and CDR2: MDHEN and SYDVKM. Trimming stripped 9 bases from V and 4 bases from J, with 19 bases between. The CDR3 runs 14 residues. CDR3 sequence (DNA): TGTGCCAGTCTGTCGACCATCCCGAGGTACGAGCAGTACTTC. Translating gives CASLSTIPRYEQYF.

The rearrangement links TRBV6-1 to TRBJ1-3; D gene ambiguous. This CDR3 is 14 amino acids long. V was pared by 3 bases and J by 3 bases, with 9 bases between. Germline lookup yields CDR1 MNHNS and CDR2 SASEGT. The CDR3 spells CASSEVVSGNTIYF. The CDR3 DNA follows: TGTGCCAGCAGTGAGGTGGTCAGTGGAAACACCATATATTTT.

This chain connects TRBV30 to TRBJ2-1; maybe TRBD2 (6 bases). Trimming removed 4 bases at V and 0 bases at J, with 10 bases between. Germline V gene lookup returns CDR1 GTSNPN and CDR2 SVGIG (reference sequence). The CDR3 has 14 residues. The DNA of the CDR3 is TGTGCCTGGACGGGGCGGGACTCCTACAATGAGCAGTTCTTC. This translates into CAWTGRDSYNEQFF.

The genes are TRBV7-3 and TRBJ2-2; 8 bases map to TRBD1. V was clipped by 6 bases and J by 3 bases; unmatched bases: 6. The germline V gene has CDR1 SGHTA and CDR2 FQGTGA. This CDR3 region has 15 residues. CDR3 nucleotides: TGTGCCAGCAGTAGGGACAGGACGGACACCGGGGAGCTGTTTTTT. This codes for CASSRDRTDTGELFF.

V usage is TRBV4-2 and J usage is TRBJ2-7, with TRBD2 matching 11 bases. After removal of 1 base from V and 12 bases from J, the junction contained 5 bases not matched to a gene. The V gene's germline CDR1 is LGHNA and CDR2 YNFKEQ. This CDR3 comprises 13 residues. The CDR3 DNA is TGTGCCAGCAGCCAAGTAGCGGGAGGGCGGCTGTACTTC. It codes for CASSQVAGGRLYF.